This is a list of T cell receptor beta chains from one sample in a study of blood T cells in healthy people across ages. TCRdb recomputed calls from the 5' RACE reads with MiXCR, one row per CDR3 protein. The sample has hundreds of thousands of distinct CDR3 sequences, 58% seen once; the top ten hold roughly 22%. What was sequenced was blood. The source is a man aged 25-45 years in good health. The CDR3 runs from the conserved cysteine through the conserved F or W. Each record gives: clone size, V gene, D gene, J gene, CDR3 DNA, CDR3 protein. A D gene is named only where the DNA matches it firmly. Size tells how often a clone was seen (once, few, many) or the class of an expanded clone, and some rows leave it out.

>NA|TRBV11-2|NA|TRBJ2-3
TGTGCCAGCAGCTTTGACTTTATCACAGATACGCAGTATTTT
CASSFDFITDTQYF
>NA|TRBV28|NA|TRBJ2-7
TGTGCCAGCAGTTTATCCGCGGGTTACGAGCAGTACTTC
CASSLSAGYEQYF
>few|TRBV3-1|NA|TRBJ2-5
TGTGCCAGCAGCCTCCCGAAAGAGACCCAGTACTTC
CASSLPKETQYF
>many|TRBV29-1|TRBD2|TRBJ2-5
TGCAGCGTCGCACCTCTAGCGGGGGAGACCCAGTACTTC
CSVAPLAGETQYF
>NA|TRBV20-1|TRBD1|TRBJ1-6
TGCAGTGCTAGAGATCCCACAGGGGTAAATTCACCCCTCCACTTT
CSARDPTGVNSPLHF
>NA|TRBV7-2|TRBD1|TRBJ2-1
TGTGCCAGCAGCTTGTGGGTTAGGGGGCCGGATGAGCAGTTCTTC
CASSLWVRGPDEQFF
>NA|TRBV4-3|NA|TRBJ2-7
TGCGCCAGCAGCCATAGATTGGGGACACACTACGAGCAGTACTTC
CASSHRLGTHYEQYF
>few|TRBV20-1|NA|TRBJ2-7
TGCAGTGCTAGAGGTTACTCCGCCTACGAGCAGTACTTC
CSARGYSAYEQYF
>NA|TRBV27|NA|TRBJ2-4
TGTGCCAGCAGTTTCGGGACAACCTACGGGCAGTACTTC
CASSFGTTYGQYF
>NA|TRBV4-2|NA|TRBJ2-2
TGTGCCAGCAGCCAAGATTGGGCCACCGGGGAGCTGTTTTTT
CASSQDWATGELFF
>once|TRBV6-2/TRBV6-3|TRBD1|TRBJ2-1
TGTGCCAGCAGCCCCGGACAGGGGAGGATGCGGGCGGCGGTCGATGAGCAGTTCTTC
CASSPGQGRMRAAVDEQFF
>NA|TRBV7-2|NA|TRBJ2-7
TGTGCCAGCAGCTCCGGAGGGGGTGGGAACGAGCAGTACTTC
CASSSGGGGNEQYF
>NA|TRBV5-1|TRBD1|TRBJ2-5
TGCGCCAGCAGTATGCAGGGGGCGTCTCAAGAGACCCAGTACTTC
CASSMQGASQETQYF
>few|TRBV20-1|NA|TRBJ2-3
TGCAGTGCTATGCCCGGAAAAGGTCCAGATACGCAGTATTTT
CSAMPGKGPDTQYF
>NA|TRBV20-1|NA|TRBJ2-1
TGCAGTGCTAGAGTTTTTGGGAAAAGCTCCTACAATGAGCAGTTCTTC
CSARVFGKSSYNEQFF
>few|TRBV18|TRBD2|TRBJ2-7
TGTGCCAGCTCACCGTCCGGGACTAGCGGGAACAACGAGCAGTACTTC
CASSPSGTSGNNEQYF
>NA|TRBV27|TRBD1|TRBJ1-2
TGTGCCAGCAGTTCAGTCCCGGGACAGGAGATCTATGGCTACACCTTC
CASSSVPGQEIYGYTF
>NA|TRBV10-3|TRBD2|TRBJ2-1
TGTGCCATCAGTACTAGCGGGGACTCCTACAATGAGCAGTTCTTC
CAISTSGDSYNEQFF
>NA|TRBV12-3/TRBV12-4|TRBD2|TRBJ2-7
TGTGCCAGCAGTTTACTAGCGGGAGTACACTACGAGCAGTACTTC
CASSLLAGVHYEQYF
>NA|TRBV30|NA|TRBJ1-2
TGTGCCTGGAGGAACCCGGGGCGATATGGCTACACCTTC
CAWRNPGRYGYTF
>few|TRBV20-1|NA|TRBJ1-1
TGCAGTGCTAGAGATGGGCTCCCCGTTGCTTTCTTT
CSARDGLPVAFF
>NA|TRBV27|TRBD1|TRBJ2-7
TGTGCCAGCAGACTGTCCGGGACAGGGACCCACGAGCAGTACTTC
CASRLSGTGTHEQYF
>few|TRBV7-9|TRBD1|TRBJ2-4
TGTGCCAGCAGCCCACCGGGACAGGGAAACATTCAGTACTTC
CASSPPGQGNIQYF
>NA|TRBV19|NA|TRBJ2-5
TGTGCCAGTAGTTGGGGGGGCAGCCAAGAGACCCAGTACTTC
CASSWGGSQETQYF
>once|TRBV3-1|NA|TRBJ2-3
TGTGCCAGCAGCCAAGAAAGTCCTCCCTATACGCAGTATTTT
CASSQESPPYTQYF
>NA|TRBV6-4|NA|TRBJ1-2
TGTGCCAGCAGTGATTTTTTGGGATCTGGTGGCTACACCTTC
CASSDFLGSGGYTF
>once|TRBV20-1|NA|TRBJ2-7
TGCAGTGCTAGGAGCCCAGGAGCTACCGACCTCTACGAGCAGTACTTC
CSARSPGATDLYEQYF
>NA|TRBV7-9|NA|TRBJ1-1
TGTGCCAGCAGCGTGCCCCCAGCGACCACTGAAGCTTTCTTT
CASSVPPATTEAFF
>medium-sized|TRBV18|TRBD2|TRBJ2-3
TGTGCCAGCTCTTCGGGACTAGCGGGACGTGGACGGAATACGCAGTATTTT
CASSSGLAGRGRNTQYF
>NA|TRBV4-2|NA|TRBJ2-7
TGTGCCAGCAGCCAAGATGGTGTTGCGTACTTC
CASSQDGVAYF
>few|TRBV29-1|NA|TRBJ2-7
TGCAGCGCAATGAACAGGGTCCACGAGCAGTACTTC
CSAMNRVHEQYF
>few|TRBV7-2|TRBD1|TRBJ2-1
TGTGCCAGCAGCCGGGACAGGGGGGGAAACAATGAGCAGTTCTTC
CASSRDRGGNNEQFF